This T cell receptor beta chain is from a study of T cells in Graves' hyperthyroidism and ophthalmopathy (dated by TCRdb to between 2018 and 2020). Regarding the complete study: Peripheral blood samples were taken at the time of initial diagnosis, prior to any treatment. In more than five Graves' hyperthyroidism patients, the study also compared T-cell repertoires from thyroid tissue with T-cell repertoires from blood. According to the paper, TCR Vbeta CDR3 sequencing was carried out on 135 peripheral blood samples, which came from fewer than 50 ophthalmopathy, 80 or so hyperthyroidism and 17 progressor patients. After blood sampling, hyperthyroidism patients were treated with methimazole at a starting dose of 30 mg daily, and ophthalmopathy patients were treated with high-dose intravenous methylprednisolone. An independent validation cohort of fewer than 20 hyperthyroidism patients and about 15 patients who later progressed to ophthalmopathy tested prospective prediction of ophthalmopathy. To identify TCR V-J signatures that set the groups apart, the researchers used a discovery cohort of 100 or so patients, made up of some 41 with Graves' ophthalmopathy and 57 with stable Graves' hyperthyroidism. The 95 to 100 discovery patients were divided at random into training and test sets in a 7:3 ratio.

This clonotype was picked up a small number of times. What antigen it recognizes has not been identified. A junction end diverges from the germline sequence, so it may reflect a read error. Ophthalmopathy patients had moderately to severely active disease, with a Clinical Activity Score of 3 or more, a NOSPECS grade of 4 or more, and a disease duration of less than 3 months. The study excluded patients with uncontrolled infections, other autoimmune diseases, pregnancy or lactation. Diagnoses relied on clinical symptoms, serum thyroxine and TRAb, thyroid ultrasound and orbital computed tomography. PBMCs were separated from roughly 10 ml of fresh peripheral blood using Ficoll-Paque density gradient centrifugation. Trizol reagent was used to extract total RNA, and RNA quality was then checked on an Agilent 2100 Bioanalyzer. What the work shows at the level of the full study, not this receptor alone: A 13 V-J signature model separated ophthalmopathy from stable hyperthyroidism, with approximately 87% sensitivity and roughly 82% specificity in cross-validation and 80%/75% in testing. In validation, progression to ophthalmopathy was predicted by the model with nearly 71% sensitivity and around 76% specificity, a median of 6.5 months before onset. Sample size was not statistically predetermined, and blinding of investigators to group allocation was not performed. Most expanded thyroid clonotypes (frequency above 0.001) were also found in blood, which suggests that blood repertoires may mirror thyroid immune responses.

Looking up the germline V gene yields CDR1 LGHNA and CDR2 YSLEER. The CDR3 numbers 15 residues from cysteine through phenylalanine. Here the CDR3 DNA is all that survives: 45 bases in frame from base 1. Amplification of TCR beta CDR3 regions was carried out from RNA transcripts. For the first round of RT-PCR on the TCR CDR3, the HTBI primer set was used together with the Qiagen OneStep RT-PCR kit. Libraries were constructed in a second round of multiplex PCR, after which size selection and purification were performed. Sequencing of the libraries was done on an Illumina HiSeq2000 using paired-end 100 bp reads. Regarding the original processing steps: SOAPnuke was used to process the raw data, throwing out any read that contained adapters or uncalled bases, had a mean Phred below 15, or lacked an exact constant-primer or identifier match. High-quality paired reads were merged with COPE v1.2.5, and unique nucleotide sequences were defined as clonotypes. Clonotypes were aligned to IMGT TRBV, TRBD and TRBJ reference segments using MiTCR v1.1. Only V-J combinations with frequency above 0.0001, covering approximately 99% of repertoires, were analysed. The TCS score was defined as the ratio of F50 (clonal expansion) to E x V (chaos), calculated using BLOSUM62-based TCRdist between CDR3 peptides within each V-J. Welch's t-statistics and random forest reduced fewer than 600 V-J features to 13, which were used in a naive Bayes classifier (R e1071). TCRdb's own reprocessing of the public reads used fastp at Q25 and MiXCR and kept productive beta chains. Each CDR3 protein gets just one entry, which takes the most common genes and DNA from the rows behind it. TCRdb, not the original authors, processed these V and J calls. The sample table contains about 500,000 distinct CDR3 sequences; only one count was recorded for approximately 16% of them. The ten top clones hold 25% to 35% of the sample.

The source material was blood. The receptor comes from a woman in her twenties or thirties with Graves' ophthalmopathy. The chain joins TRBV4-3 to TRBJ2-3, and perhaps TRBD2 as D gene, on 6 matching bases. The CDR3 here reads CANSRGVGDADTQYF. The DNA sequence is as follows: TGCGCCAACAGCCGCGGGGTGGGTGACGCAGATACGCAGTATTTT.